Presented here are 14 T cell receptor beta chains from one specimen sequenced in a study of cytomegalovirus exposure and HLA in healthy donors. Primers for the PCR totalled 60 Vbeta and 13 Jbeta. Sequencing was performed with immunoSEQ multiplex PCR; in TCRdb, only in-frame clones are kept and a portion is missing. The repertoire holds over 110,000 clones, with 70% to 80% as singletons. The sequencing input was PBMCs. All receptors come from a woman aged 35 to 49 in good health and CMV-seropositive.

The chain recombines TRBV18 with TRBJ1-1; D not certain. V was cut by 0 bases and J by 4 bases, with 15 bases left in between. This CDR3 is 16 amino acids long. Germline values: CDR1 KGHSH, CDR2 LQKENI. The DNA of the CDR3 is TGTGCCAGCTCACCACCGGGCGGGAGGAGAAGCACTGAAGCTTTCTTT. Translated, it gives CASSPPGGRRSTEAFF.

In its sample, this clone was seen once. The chain combines TRBV29-1 with TRBJ2-5; 10 bases fit TRBD2. This CDR3 contains 14 residues. From germline, CDR1 is SQVTM and CDR2 ANQGSEA. V was pared by 7 bases and J by 0 bases, with 5 bases of the junction left unmatched. In nucleotides, the CDR3 is TGCAGCGCACCCGGGACTAGCGACCAAGAGACCCAGTACTTC. Protein product: CSAPGTSDQETQYF.

The chain carries TRBV13 and TRBJ1-1; D possibly corresponds to TRBD1 (6 bases). With 4 bases removed from V and 1 base from J, the gap between germline ends came to 7 bases. Looked up from germline, CDR1 is PRHDT and CDR2 is FYEKMQ (reference sequence). The CDR3 covers 13 residues. CDR3 nucleotide sequence: TGTGCCAGCAGCTACAGGGAGAACACTGAAGCTTTCTTT. This encodes CASSYRENTEAFF.

V gene TRBV19 combines with J gene TRBJ2-2; the D gene is possibly TRBD1 (6 bases). Germline lookup yields CDR1 LNHDA and CDR2 SQIVND (reference sequence). This CDR3 has 16 residues. V lost 5 bases, J lost 2 bases, and 15 bases lay in between. CDR3 residues: CASSRTQGLNTGELFF. As DNA, the CDR3 is TGTGCCAGTAGTCGTACCCAGGGGCTAAACACCGGGGAGCTGTTTTTT. Complete variable domain (other parts from reference TRBV19 and TRBJ2-2): DGGITQSPKYLFRKEGQNVTLSCEQNLNHDAMYWYRQDPGQGLRLIYYSQIVNDFQKGDIAEGYSVSREKKESFPLTVTSAQKNPTAFYLCASSRTQGLNTGELFFGEGSRLTVL.

Turning to this clone: One junction end does not reproduce the germline sequence, and a read error may be involved. This sequence joins TRBV10-3 and TRBJ2-7, with 12 bases that match TRBD2. Germline assignment: CDR1 ENHRY and CDR2 SYGVKD. The CDR3 covers 15 residues. As DNA, the CDR3 is TGTGCCATTAGTGACAGGACTAGCGGGAAGGACGAGCAGTACTTC. Amino acids: CAISDRTSGKDEQYF.

The chain joins TRBV5-1 to TRBJ2-6; 8 bases match TRBD2. J lost 2 bases, V lost 3 bases, and 1 base had no gene match. The CDR3 has 15 amino acids. CDR1 is SGHRS, CDR2 YFSETQ, per germline. In DNA form, the CDR3 reads TGCGCCAGCAGCTCGGGGGGGGCTGGGGCCAACGTCCTGACTTTC. Translation: CASSSGGAGANVLTF.

The chain employs TRBV28 and TRBJ2-3; 9 bases fit TRBD2. This CDR3 has 16 amino acids. Trimming cost V 3 bases and J 2 bases; bases outside gene matches: 6. Germline CDR1 MDHEN, CDR2 SYDVKM. CDR3 residues: CASSLGASGNTDTQYF. The CDR3 DNA follows: TGTGCCAGCAGTTTGGGGGCTAGCGGGAACACAGATACGCAGTATTTT.

This chain joins TRBV6-6 and TRBJ2-4; weak D call: TRBD1 (5 bases). Per germline, CDR1 MNHNY and CDR2 SVGAGI (reference sequence). The CDR3 totals 13 residues. The germline V and J ends were trimmed by 8 bases and 6 bases, with 14 bases remaining between them. CDR3 in amino acids: CASGPERGNIQYF. The CDR3 region has the DNA TGTGCCAGCGGACCCGAAAGGGGAAACATTCAGTACTTC.

This chain uses TRBV5-4 with TRBJ2-3; 9 bases map to TRBD2. The CDR3 is made up of 14 amino acids. The trim removed 1 base at V and 11 bases at J, leaving 8 bases unmatched. CDR1 and CDR2 (germline): SGHNT, YYREEE (reference sequence). DNA of the CDR3: TGTGCCAGCAGCTTGAAGCGGGGGGCTGGGGAGCAGTATTTT. Residues: CASSLKRGAGEQYF.

V is TRBV6-5 and J is TRBJ1-1, with a possible D match to TRBD1 (6 bases). V was trimmed by 8 bases and J by 4 bases, leaving 11 bases between them. CDR3 length: 12 amino acids. Germline CDR1 MNHEY, CDR2 SVGAGI. CDR3 DNA: TGTGCCAGCCAGGGGATGGGCACTGAAGCTTTCTTT. As protein: CASQGMGTEAFF.

This clone was seen a single time. CDR3 DNA sequence: TGTGCCAGCAGCACCGGGACTAGGAGTTGGGAGACCCAGTACTTC. Amino acid sequence: CASSTGTRSWETQYF. The chain joins TRBV14 to TRBJ2-5; the match to TRBD2 covers 8 bases. Trimming removed 5 bases from V and 5 bases from J; junction bases left unmatched: 10. The CDR3 is made up of 15 amino acids. The germline CDR1 and CDR2 sequences are SGHDN and FVKESK.

The chain recombines TRBV2 with TRBJ2-7; TRBD2 might be the D (5 bases). The length of the CDR3 is 12 residues. Trimming removed 9 bases at V and 0 bases at J, with 9 bases between. Germline lookup yields CDR1 SNHLY and CDR2 FYNNEI. CDR3 region: CASTSDSYEQYF. The CDR3 DNA sequence: TGTGCCAGTACTAGTGACTCCTACGAGCAGTACTTC.

The table lists this clone with a few counts. This chain uses TRBV5-6 with TRBJ2-1; D is perhaps TRBD1 (5 bases). Trimming pared 1 base from V and 9 bases from J, leaving 5 bases between. The CDR3 runs 11 residues. Per germline, CDR1 SGHDT and CDR2 YYEEEE. CDR3 in DNA: TGTGCCAGCAGCTTGACAGGTGAGCAGTTCTTC. As protein: CASSLTGEQFF.

The J gene is TRBJ1-4, the V gene TRBV5-6; 7 bases match TRBD1. Germline values: CDR1 SGHDT, CDR2 YYEEEE. With 4 bases clipped from V and 8 bases from J, the junction kept 8 bases outside the gene matches. The CDR3 runs to 14 residues. The CDR3 sequence is CASSGPWTGEKLFF. The CDR3 DNA follows: TGTGCCAGCAGCGGACCCTGGACAGGCGAAAAACTGTTTTTT.